The entry below describes one TCR beta chain. The entry originates in a study of beta chain features in type 1 diabetes. Per germline, CDR1 SQVTM and CDR2 ANQGSEA. Trimming cost V 6 bases and J 4 bases, with 21 bases left between them. The length of the CDR3 is 15 residues. TCRB transcripts that were expressed got sequenced, as all of the isolated RNA had been reverse transcribed. Only in-frame clones appear in the TCRdb table, and some are missing; sequencing was by immunoSEQ multiplex PCR. The table shows 620,000 or so clones, with roughly 15% occurring only once. Sample: naive CD4+ T cells from blood. V is TRBV29-1 and J is TRBJ1-1; D may be TRBD1 (5 bases). The receptor was derived from a young man in good health. Written as DNA, the CDR3 is TGCAGCGTGGGCCGGAGCGGGTCCGGGGGCACTGAAGCTTTCTTT. This gives the protein CSVGRSGSGGTEAFF.